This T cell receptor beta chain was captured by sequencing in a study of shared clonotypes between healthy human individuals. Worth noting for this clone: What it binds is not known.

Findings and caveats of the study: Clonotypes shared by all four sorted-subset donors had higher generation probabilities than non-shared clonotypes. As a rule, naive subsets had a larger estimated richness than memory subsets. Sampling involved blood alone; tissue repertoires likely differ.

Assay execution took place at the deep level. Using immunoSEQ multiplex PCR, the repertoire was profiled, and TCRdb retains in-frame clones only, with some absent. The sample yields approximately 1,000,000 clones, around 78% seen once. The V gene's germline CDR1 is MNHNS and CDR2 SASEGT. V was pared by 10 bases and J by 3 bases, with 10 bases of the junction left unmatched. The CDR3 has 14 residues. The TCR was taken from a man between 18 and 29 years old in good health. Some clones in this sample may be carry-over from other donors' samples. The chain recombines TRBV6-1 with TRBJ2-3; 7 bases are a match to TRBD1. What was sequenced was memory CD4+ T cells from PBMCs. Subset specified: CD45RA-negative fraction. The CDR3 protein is CATSRQGGTDTQYF. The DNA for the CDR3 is TGTGCCACCTCACGACAGGGCGGGACAGATACGCAGTATTTT.